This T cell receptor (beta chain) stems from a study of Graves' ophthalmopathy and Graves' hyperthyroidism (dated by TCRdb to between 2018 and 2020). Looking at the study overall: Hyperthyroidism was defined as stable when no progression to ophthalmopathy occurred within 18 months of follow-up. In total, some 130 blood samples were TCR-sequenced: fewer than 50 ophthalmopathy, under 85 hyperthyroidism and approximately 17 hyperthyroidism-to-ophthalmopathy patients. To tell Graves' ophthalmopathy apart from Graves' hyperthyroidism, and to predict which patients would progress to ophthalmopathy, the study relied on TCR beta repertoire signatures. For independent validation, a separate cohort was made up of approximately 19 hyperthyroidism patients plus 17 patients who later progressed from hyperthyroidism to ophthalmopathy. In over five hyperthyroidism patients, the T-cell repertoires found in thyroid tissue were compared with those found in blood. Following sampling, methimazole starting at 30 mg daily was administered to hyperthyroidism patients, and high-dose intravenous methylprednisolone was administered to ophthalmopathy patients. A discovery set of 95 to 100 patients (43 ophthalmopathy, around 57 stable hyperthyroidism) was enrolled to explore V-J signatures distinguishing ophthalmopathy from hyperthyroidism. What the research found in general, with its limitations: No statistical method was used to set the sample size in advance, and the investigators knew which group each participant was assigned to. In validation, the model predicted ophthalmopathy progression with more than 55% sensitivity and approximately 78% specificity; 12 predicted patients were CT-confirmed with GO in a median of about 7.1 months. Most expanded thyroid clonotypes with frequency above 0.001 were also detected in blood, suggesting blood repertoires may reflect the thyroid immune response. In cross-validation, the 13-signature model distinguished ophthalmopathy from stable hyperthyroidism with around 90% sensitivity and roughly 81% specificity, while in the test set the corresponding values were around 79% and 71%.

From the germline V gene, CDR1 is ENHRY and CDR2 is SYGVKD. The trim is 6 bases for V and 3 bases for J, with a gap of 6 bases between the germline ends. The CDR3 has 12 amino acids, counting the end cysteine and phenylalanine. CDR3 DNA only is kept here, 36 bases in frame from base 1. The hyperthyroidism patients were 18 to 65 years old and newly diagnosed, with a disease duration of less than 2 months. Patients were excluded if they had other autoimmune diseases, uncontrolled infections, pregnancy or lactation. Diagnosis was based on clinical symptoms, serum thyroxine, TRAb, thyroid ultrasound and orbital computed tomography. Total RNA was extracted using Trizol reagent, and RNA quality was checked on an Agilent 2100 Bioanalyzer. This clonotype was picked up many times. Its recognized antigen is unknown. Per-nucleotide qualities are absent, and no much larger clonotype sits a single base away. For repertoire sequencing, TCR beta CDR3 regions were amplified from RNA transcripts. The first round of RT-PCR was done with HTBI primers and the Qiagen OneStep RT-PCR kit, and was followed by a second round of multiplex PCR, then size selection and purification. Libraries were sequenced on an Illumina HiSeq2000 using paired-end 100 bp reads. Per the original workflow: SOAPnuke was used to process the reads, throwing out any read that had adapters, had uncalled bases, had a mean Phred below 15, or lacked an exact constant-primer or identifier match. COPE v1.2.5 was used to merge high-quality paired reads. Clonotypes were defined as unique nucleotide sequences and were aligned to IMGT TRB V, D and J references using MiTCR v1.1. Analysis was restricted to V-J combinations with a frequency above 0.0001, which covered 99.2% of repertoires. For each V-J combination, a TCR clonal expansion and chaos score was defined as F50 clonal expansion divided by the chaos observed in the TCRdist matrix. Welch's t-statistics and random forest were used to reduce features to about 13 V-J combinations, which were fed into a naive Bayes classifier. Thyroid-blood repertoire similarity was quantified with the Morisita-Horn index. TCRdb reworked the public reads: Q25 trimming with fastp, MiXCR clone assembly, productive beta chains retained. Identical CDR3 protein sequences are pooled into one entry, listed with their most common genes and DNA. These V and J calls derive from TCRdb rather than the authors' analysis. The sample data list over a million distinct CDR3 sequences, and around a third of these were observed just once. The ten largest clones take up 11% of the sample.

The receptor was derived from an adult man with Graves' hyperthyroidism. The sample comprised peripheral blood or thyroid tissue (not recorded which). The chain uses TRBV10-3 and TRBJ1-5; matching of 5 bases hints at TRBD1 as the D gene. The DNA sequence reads TGTGCCATCAGACAGGACAATCAGCCCCAGCATTTT. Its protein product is CAIRQDNQPQHF.